The next 7 T cell receptor beta chains were all read from a single sample in a study of T cell responses to AZD1222 COVID-19 vaccine. Sequenced by immunoSEQ multiplex PCR; TCRdb stores in-frame clones only, minus some. The sample shows about 100,000 clones, 87% of them seen only once. The material was peripheral blood, obtained on day 0 of AZD1222 vaccination. The receptors were sampled from an adult in good health.

This rearrangement joins TRBV29-1 to TRBJ1-1, with D possibly being TRBD1 (6 bases). Trimming left V 4 bases short and J 4 bases short, with 16 bases between. The CDR3 consists of 14 residues. Germline-derived CDR1 and CDR2 are SQVTM and ANQGSEA. The CDR3 DNA reads TGCAGCGTTGTAGTTCAGGGGAGCGGCACTGAAGCTTTCTTT. It encodes CSVVVQGSGTEAFF.

The chain couples TRBV21-1 to TRBJ2-3; TRBD1 is the table's D call and was not checked against the DNA. TRBV21-1 is listed as a pseudogene. The CDR3 sequence is 16 residues long. CDR3 in amino acids: CASSKTTGVSTDTQYF. In DNA, the CDR3 is TGTGCCAGCAGCAAGACGACAGGGGTAAGCACAGATACGCAGTATTTT.

This clone showed up just once. V is TRBV9 and J is TRBJ2-5, with D perhaps TRBD2 (6 bases). V was pared by 0 bases and J by 5 bases, with 14 bases between. CDR1 and CDR2 from the germline V gene are SGDLS and YYNGEE. The CDR3 sequence is 15 residues long. The CDR3 reads CASSVGGGRGETQYF. DNA for the CDR3: TGTGCCAGCAGCGTAGGAGGCGGCCGGGGGGAGACCCAGTACTTC.

The gene calls are TRBV29-1 and TRBJ1-2; the D gene is possibly TRBD1 (6 bases). This CDR3 region has 12 residues. Germline V lookup: CDR1 SQVTM, CDR2 ANQGSEA. The V end lost 4 bases, the J end lost 2 bases, and 8 bases lay between the germline ends. The CDR3 is CSVAGANYGYTF. CDR3 DNA: TGCAGCGTTGCAGGGGCGAACTATGGCTACACCTTC.

The V call is TRBV5-8, the J call TRBJ2-7, with 13 bases identical to TRBD2. CDR1 is SGHTS, CDR2 YDEGEE, per germline. The CDR3 loop spans 15 amino acids. V was pared by 4 bases and J by 6 bases, with 7 bases of the junction left unmatched. In DNA form, the CDR3 reads TGTGCCAGCAGCCGCGGACTAGCGGGAGTATCCGAGCAGTACTTC. This sequence encodes CASSRGLAGVSEQYF. The complete variable domain, with remaining parts taken from reference TRBV5-8 and TRBJ2-7, reads EAGVTQSPTHLIKTRGQQATLRCSPISGHTSVYWYQQALGLGLQFLLWYDEGEERNRGNFPPRFSGRQFPNYSSELNVNALELEDSALYLCASSRGLAGVSEQYFGPGTRLTVT.

The J gene is TRBJ2-3, the V gene TRBV6-5; D possibly corresponds to TRBD2 (6 bases). This CDR3 region has 13 residues. CDR1 is MNHEY and CDR2 is SVGAGI in the germline V gene. V lost 7 bases, J lost 2 bases, and 10 bases lay in between. CDR3 region: CASTGVHTDTQYF. The CDR3 DNA sequence: TGTGCCAGCACGGGGGTGCACACAGATACGCAGTATTTT.

The V gene is TRBV10-3, the J gene TRBJ1-1; D perhaps matches TRBD1 (5 bases). The CDR3 has 16 residues. Germline V gene sequence: CDR1 ENHRY, CDR2 SYGVKD. V was shortened by 8 bases and J by 0 bases, with 19 bases between the two germline ends. The CDR3 nucleotides read TGTGCCATCCAAGGCGGACTCGGACATCTGAACACTGAAGCTTTCTTT. It codes for CAIQGGLGHLNTEAFF.